Listed here are 13 T cell receptor beta chains from one sample, sequenced in a study of CD8 T cells in Susac syndrome. It was with random hexamers that roughly 0.45 to 1 ug RNA was reverse transcribed. TCRdb re-called the immunoSEQ multiplex PCR reads with MiXCR, one entry per CDR3 protein. This sample yields about 300,000 distinct CDR3 sequences, of which around 83% are seen a single time; over 0.09% belongs to the top ten. Sequencing was carried out using CD8+ T cells from PBMCs. The source of these receptors is a human donor with multiple sclerosis.

The V gene is TRBV6-1, the J gene TRBJ1-5; D remains unclear. The CDR3 is 15 residues long. Germline loops: CDR1 MNHNS, CDR2 SASEGT. Trimming removed 6 bases from V and 4 bases from J, with 16 bases in between. The CDR3 region has the DNA TGTGCCAGCAGCGATCCGACCGAACTAAATCAGCCCCAGCATTTT. Its translation: CASSDPTELNQPQHF.

CDR3 nucleotides: TGCGCCAGCAGCTTGGGCAACAGGGGCCCTAATGAAAAACTGTTTTTT. Its protein is CASSLGNRGPNEKLFF. The rearrangement joins TRBV5-1 to TRBJ1-4, with 7 bases lining up with TRBD1. Germline V gene lookup returns CDR1 SGHRS and CDR2 YFSETQ. CDR3 length: 16 residues. J lost 3 bases, V lost 0 bases, and 5 bases had no gene match. Drawing the rest from reference TRBV5-1 and TRBJ1-4, the complete variable domain is KAGVTQTPRYLIKTRGQQVTLSCSPISGHRSVSWYQQTPGQGLQFLFEYFSETQRNKGNFPGRFSGRQFSNSRSEMNVSTLELGDSALYLCASSLGNRGPNEKLFFGSGTQLSVL.

The chain carries TRBV27 and TRBJ2-7; 7 nucleotides match TRBD2. Germline V lookup: CDR1 MNHEY, CDR2 SMNVEV (reference sequence). The V and J ends lost 7 bases and 5 bases, in that order; junction bases with no gene match: 8. The CDR3 extends over 13 amino acids. The CDR3 DNA is TGTGCCAGCACATCGCGGGAGCGCCACGAGCAGTACTTC. It codes for CASTSRERHEQYF.

V is TRBV20-1 and J is TRBJ2-5, with a possible D match to TRBD1 (6 bases). The germline V gene encodes CDR1 DFQATT and CDR2 SNEGSKA (reference sequence). The CDR3 covers 14 residues. The V and J ends lost 0 bases and 3 bases respectively, with 11 bases between them. CDR3 sequence (DNA): TGCAGTGCTAGAGATAGGGCAGGGGAAGAGACCCAGTACTTC. This codes for CSARDRAGEETQYF.

The chain links TRBV3-1 to TRBJ2-3; D is unclear. The CDR3 is 17 residues long. Trimming removed 0 bases from V and 0 bases from J, with 13 bases in between. Germline CDR1 reads LGHDT; CDR2 reads YNNKEL (reference sequence). The CDR3 loop reads CASSQDSVFTSTDTQYF. The CDR3 region has the DNA TGTGCCAGCAGCCAAGATTCAGTTTTCACTAGCACAGATACGCAGTATTTT.

This clonotype was observed a handful of times. The chain uses TRBV4-1 and TRBJ1-1; D gene ambiguous. Germline-derived CDR1 and CDR2 are MGHRA and YSYEKL. This CDR3 has 14 residues. V was trimmed by 0 bases and J by 3 bases, leaving 8 bases between them. The CDR3 region is CASSQEVPYTEAFF. The CDR3 DNA reads TGCGCCAGCAGCCAAGAGGTTCCCTACACTGAAGCTTTCTTT.

The chain links TRBV27 to TRBJ1-2; D possibly corresponds to TRBD1 (5 bases). From germline, CDR1 is MNHEY and CDR2 SMNVEV (reference sequence). Trimming removed 6 bases from V and 4 bases from J, with 12 bases in between. This CDR3 is built from 13 residues. CDR3 nucleotide sequence: TGTGCCAGCAGCGTGTTGGGGGGCTATGGCTACACCTTC. This gives the protein CASSVLGGYGYTF.

V is TRBV9 and J is TRBJ2-1, with a weak D call TRBD2 (5 bases). The V gene lost 4 bases and the J gene lost 4 bases, with 15 bases spanning the gap. The CDR3 runs 15 residues. The germline V gene encodes CDR1 SGDLS and CDR2 YYNGEE. This CDR3 reads CASSTRGETYNEQFF. CDR3 bases: TGTGCCAGCAGCACCCGTGGGGAGACTTACAATGAGCAGTTCTTC.

V gene TRBV9 combines with J gene TRBJ2-7, with 10 bases fitting TRBD1. CDR3 length: 13 amino acids. V lost 5 bases and J lost 5; bases outside the gene matches: 4. CDR1 SGDLS and CDR2 YYNGEE come from the germline V gene. CDR3 sequence (DNA): TGTGCCAGCAGTGCCGGGACAGGGGACGAGCAGTACTTC. Amino acids: CASSAGTGDEQYF.

The chain couples TRBV28 to TRBJ1-5; no clear D. This CDR3 has 15 amino acids. Germline loops: CDR1 MDHEN, CDR2 SYDVKM. Between the trimmed V and J ends, which lost 2 bases and 1 base, there was a span of 9 bases. Here the CDR3 reads CASSLVLVSNQPQHF. The CDR3 nucleotides read TGTGCCAGCAGTTTAGTCCTCGTCAGCAATCAGCCCCAGCATTTT.

With regard to this clonotype: Mismatch with germline at one junction end may stem from a read error. The gene calls are TRBV7-9 and TRBJ2-1; 10 nucleotides match TRBD2. Per germline, CDR1 SEHNR and CDR2 FQNEAQ (reference sequence). This CDR3 has 16 residues. CDR3 loop: CASSPTSGRSFNEQFF. The CDR3 nucleotides read TGTGCCAGCAGCCCGACTAGCGGGCGGTCCTTCAATGAGCAGTTCTTC.

The gene calls are TRBV28 and TRBJ1-2, with TRBD1 identical over 8 bases. The length of the CDR3 is 13 residues. The V gene end was trimmed by 2 bases and the J gene end by 7 bases; junction bases not matched to a gene: 3. Germline assignment: CDR1 MDHEN and CDR2 SYDVKM. In nucleotides, the CDR3 is TGTGCCAGCAGTTTAGGGCAGGGGGCTGGCTACACCTTC. This translates into CASSLGQGAGYTF.

The chain has TRBV24-1 and TRBJ2-3; 7 bases match TRBD1. Trimming took 4 bases from V and 4 from J; bases not matched to a gene: 4. CDR3 size: 14 residues. The germline V gene has CDR1 KGHDR and CDR2 SFDVKD. The CDR3 sequence is CATSEQGSADTQYF. The CDR3 DNA is TGTGCCACCAGTGAACAGGGGTCGGCAGATACGCAGTATTTT.